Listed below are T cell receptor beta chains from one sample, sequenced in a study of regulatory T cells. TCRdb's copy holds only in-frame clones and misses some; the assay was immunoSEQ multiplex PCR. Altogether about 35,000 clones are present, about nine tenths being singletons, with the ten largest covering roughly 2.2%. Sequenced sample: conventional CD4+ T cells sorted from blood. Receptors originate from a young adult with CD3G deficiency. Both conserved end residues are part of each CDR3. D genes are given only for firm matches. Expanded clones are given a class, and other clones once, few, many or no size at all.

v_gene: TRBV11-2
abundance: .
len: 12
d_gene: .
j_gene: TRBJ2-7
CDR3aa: CASSLVGYEQYF
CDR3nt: TGTGCCAGCAGCTTAGTGGGATACGAGCAGTACTTC

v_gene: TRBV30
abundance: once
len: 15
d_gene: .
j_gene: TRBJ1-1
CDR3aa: CAWSVPRTANTEAFF
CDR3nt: TGTGCCTGGAGTGTACCCAGGACAGCGAACACTGAAGCTTTCTTT

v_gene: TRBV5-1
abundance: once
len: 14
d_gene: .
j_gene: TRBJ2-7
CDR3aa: CASRQTADSYEQYF
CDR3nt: TGCGCCAGCAGGCAGACGGCCGACTCCTACGAGCAGTACTTC

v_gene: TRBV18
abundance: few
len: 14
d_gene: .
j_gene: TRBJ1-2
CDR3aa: CASSPVGGNYGYTF
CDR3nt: TGTGCCAGCTCACCAGTCGGGGGCAACTATGGCTACACCTTC

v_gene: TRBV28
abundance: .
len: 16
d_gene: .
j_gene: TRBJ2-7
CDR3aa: CASSLGGVKGAYEQYF
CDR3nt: TGTGCCAGCAGTTTGGGGGGCGTAAAGGGGGCCTACGAGCAGTACTTC

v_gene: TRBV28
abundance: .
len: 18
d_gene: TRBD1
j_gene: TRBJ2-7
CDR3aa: CASSSRSYRDRVLYEQYF
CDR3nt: TGTGCCAGCAGTTCCCGCTCATACCGGGACAGGGTTCTCTACGAGCAGTACTTC

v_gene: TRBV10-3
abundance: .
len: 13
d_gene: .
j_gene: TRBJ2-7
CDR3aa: CAIGSGKIDEQYF
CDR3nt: TGTGCCATCGGTTCCGGGAAGATAGACGAGCAGTACTTC

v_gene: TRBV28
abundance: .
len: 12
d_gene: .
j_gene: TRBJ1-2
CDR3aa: CASSTTGRGYTF
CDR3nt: TGTGCCAGCAGTACCACCGGAAGGGGCTACACCTTC

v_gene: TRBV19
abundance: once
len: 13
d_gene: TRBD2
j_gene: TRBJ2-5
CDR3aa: CASSGRFSETQYF
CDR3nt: TGTGCCAGTAGCGGGAGGTTCTCGGAGACCCAGTACTTC

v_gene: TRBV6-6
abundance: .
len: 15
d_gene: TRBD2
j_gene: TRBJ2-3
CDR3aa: CASLGTSGGKDTQYF
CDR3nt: TGTGCCAGCCTGGGGACTAGCGGGGGGAAAGATACGCAGTATTTT

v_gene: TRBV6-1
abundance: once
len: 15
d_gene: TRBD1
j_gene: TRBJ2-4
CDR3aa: CASSARQGSKNIQYF
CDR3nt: TGTGCCAGCAGTGCCCGACAGGGTTCCAAAAACATTCAGTACTTC

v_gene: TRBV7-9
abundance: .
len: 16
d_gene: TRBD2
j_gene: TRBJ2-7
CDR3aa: CASSLGSGMGQDEQYF
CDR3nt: TGTGCCAGCAGCTTAGGTAGCGGGATGGGGCAAGACGAGCAGTACTTC

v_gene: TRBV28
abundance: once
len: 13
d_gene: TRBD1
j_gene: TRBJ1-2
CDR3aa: CASSLQGALGYTF
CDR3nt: TGTGCCAGCAGTTTACAGGGGGCGCTTGGCTACACCTTC

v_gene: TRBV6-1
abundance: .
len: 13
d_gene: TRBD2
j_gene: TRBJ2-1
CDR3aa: CASGTSGYNEQFF
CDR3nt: TGTGCCAGCGGGACTAGCGGTTACAATGAGCAGTTCTTC

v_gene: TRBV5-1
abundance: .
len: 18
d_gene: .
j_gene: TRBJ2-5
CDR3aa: CASSLNPRNGRPQETQYF
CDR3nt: TGCGCCAGCAGCTTGAACCCCAGGAATGGCAGGCCCCAAGAGACCCAGTACTTC

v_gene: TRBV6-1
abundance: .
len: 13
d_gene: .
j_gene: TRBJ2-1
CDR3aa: CASSVSGPNEQFF
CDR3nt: TGTGCCAGCAGTGTTTCGGGACCCAATGAGCAGTTCTTC

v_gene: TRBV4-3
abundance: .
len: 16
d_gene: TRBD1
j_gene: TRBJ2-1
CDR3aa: CASSRGRQGAFNEQFF
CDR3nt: TGCGCCAGCAGCCGAGGAAGACAGGGGGCTTTCAATGAGCAGTTCTTC

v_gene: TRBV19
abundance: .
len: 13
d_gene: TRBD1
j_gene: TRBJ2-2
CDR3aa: CASSTYRGGELFF
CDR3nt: TGTGCCAGTAGTACCTACAGGGGCGGGGAGCTGTTTTTT

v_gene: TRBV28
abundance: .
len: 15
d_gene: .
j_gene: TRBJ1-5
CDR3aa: CASSIGGVSNQPQHF
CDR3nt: TGTGCCAGCAGTATCGGGGGCGTTAGCAATCAGCCCCAGCATTTT

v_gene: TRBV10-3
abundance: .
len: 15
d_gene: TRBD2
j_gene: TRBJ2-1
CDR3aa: CAISVGSGGTHEQFF
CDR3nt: TGTGCCATCAGTGTAGGTAGCGGGGGGACCCATGAGCAGTTCTTC

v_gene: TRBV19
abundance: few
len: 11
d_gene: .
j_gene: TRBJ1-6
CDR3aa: CATKKNSPLHF
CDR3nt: TGTGCCACTAAGAAGAATTCACCCCTCCACTTT

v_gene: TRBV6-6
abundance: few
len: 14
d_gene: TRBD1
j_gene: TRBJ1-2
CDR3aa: CASSYSWTGGGYTF
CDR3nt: TGTGCCAGCAGTTACTCGTGGACAGGGGGTGGCTACACCTTC

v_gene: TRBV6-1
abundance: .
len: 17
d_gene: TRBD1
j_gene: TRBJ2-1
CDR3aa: CASSDPRGGTGRYEQFF
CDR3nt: TGTGCCAGCAGTGATCCCAGAGGGGGGACAGGGCGGTATGAGCAGTTCTTC

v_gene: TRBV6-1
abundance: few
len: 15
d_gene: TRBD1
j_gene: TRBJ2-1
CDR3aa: CASSGAGTGNNEQFF
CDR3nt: TGTGCCAGCAGTGGGGCCGGGACAGGGAACAATGAGCAGTTCTTC

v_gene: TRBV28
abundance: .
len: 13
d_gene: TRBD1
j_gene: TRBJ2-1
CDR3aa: CASSPAQGNEQFF
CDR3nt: TGTGCCAGCAGTCCAGCACAGGGGAATGAGCAGTTCTTC

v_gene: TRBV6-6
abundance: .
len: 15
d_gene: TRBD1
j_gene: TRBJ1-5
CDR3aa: CASSSGGLSNQPQHF
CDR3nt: TGTGCCAGCAGTTCAGGGGGCCTTAGCAATCAGCCCCAGCATTTT

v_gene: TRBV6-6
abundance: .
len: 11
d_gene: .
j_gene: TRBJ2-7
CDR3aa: CASSLRGEQYF
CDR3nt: TGTGCCAGCAGCCTACGGGGTGAGCAGTACTTC

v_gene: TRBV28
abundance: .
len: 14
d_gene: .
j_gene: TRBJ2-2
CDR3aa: CASSPVRNTGELFF
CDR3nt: TGTGCCAGCAGTCCTGTCAGGAACACCGGGGAGCTGTTTTTT

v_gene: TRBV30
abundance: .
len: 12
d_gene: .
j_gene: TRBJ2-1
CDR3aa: CAWSKVINEQFF
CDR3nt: TGTGCCTGGAGTAAGGTTATCAATGAGCAGTTCTTC

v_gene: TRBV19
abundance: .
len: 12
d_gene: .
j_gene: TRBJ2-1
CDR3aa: CASSTGAGEQFF
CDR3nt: TGTGCCAGTAGCACGGGGGCGGGTGAGCAGTTCTTC

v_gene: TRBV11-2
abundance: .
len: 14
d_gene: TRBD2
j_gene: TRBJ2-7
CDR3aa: CASSSKASGTEQYF
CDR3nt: TGTGCCAGCAGCTCTAAGGCTAGCGGGACTGAGCAGTACTTC

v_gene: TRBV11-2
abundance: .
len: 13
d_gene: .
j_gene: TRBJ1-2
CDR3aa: CASSLSGRGGYTF
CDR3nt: TGTGCCAGCAGCTTAAGCGGTCGCGGTGGCTACACCTTC

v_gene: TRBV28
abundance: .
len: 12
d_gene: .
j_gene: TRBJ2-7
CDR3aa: CASSLRRGEQYF
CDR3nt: TGTGCCAGCAGTTTAAGGAGAGGCGAGCAGTACTTC

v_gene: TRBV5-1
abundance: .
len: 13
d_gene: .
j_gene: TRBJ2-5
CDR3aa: CASSSDPWETQYF
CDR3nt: TGCGCCAGCAGCTCCGACCCATGGGAGACCCAGTACTTC

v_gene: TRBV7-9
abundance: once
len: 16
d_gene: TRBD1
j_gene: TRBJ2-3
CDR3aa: CASSLGQTPSTDTQYF
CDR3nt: TGTGCCAGCAGCTTGGGACAGACTCCCAGCACAGATACGCAGTATTTT

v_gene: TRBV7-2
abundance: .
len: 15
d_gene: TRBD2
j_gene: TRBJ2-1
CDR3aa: CASSFSGGAHNEQFF
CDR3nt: TGTGCCAGCAGCTTTAGCGGGGGGGCTCACAATGAGCAGTTCTTC

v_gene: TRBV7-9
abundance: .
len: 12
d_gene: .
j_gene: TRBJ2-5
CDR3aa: CASGTRGETQYF
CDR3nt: TGTGCCAGCGGCACTAGGGGGGAGACCCAGTACTTC

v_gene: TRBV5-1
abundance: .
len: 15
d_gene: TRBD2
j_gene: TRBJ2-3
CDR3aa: CASSLTGGARDTQYF
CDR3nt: TGCGCCAGCAGCTTGACCGGGGGGGCCAGAGATACGCAGTATTTT

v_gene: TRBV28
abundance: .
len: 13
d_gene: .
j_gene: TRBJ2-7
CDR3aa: CASRFNRLSEQYF
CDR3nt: TGTGCCAGCAGATTTAATCGGTTAAGCGAGCAGTACTTC

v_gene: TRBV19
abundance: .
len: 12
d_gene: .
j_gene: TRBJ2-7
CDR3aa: CASRAPEGKQYF
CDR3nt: TGTGCCAGTAGAGCCCCTGAGGGAAAGCAGTACTTC

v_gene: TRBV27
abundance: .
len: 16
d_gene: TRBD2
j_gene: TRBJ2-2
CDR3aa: CASSSEGAGSSGELFF
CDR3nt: TGTGCCAGCAGTAGCGAAGGAGCGGGAAGCTCCGGGGAGCTGTTTTTT

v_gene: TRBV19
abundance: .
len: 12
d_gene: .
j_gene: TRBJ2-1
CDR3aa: CATRGTYNEQFF
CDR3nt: TGTGCCACCCGGGGGACTTACAATGAGCAGTTCTTC

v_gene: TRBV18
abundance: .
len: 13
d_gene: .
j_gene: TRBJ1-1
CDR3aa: CASSPGRGTEAFF
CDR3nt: TGTGCCAGCTCACCTGGGAGAGGCACTGAAGCTTTCTTT

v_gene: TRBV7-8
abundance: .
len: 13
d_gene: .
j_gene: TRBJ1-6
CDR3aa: CASRGLVNSPLHF
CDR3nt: TGTGCCAGCAGGGGCCTTGTTAATTCACCCCTCCACTTT

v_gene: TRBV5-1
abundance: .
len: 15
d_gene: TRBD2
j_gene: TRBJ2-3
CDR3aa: CASSFSSGRTDTQYF
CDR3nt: TGCGCCAGCAGCTTCAGCAGCGGGAGGACAGATACGCAGTATTTT